This T cell receptor beta chain was identified in a study of CD8 T cells in ankylosing spondylitis. General observations from the study: Disease-linked clones reportedly showed significant enrichment in matched ankylosing spondylitis synovial fluid.

V shed 4 bases, J shed 8 bases, and the junction held 7 bases outside the gene matches. There are 14 residues in the CDR3. Per germline, CDR1 SGDLS and CDR2 YYNGEE. TCRdb reprocessed the 5' RACE reads via MiXCR and lists one record per CDR3 protein. The profile covers 300,000 to 350,000 distinct CDR3 sequences, with roughly 14% appearing a single time and approximately 1% taken by the ten largest. To note about this clonotype: Antigen specificity is unknown.

The receptor was derived from a male donor with ankylosing spondylitis or in good health (not recorded which). The specimen was blood, either unsorted or a sorted T cell fraction (not recorded which). J is TRBJ2-1 and V is TRBV9; TRBD2 aligns across 9 bases. The CDR3 here is CASSSGTSPDEQFF. In DNA form, the CDR3 reads TGTGCCAGCAGCTCCGGGACTAGCCCGGATGAGCAGTTCTTC.